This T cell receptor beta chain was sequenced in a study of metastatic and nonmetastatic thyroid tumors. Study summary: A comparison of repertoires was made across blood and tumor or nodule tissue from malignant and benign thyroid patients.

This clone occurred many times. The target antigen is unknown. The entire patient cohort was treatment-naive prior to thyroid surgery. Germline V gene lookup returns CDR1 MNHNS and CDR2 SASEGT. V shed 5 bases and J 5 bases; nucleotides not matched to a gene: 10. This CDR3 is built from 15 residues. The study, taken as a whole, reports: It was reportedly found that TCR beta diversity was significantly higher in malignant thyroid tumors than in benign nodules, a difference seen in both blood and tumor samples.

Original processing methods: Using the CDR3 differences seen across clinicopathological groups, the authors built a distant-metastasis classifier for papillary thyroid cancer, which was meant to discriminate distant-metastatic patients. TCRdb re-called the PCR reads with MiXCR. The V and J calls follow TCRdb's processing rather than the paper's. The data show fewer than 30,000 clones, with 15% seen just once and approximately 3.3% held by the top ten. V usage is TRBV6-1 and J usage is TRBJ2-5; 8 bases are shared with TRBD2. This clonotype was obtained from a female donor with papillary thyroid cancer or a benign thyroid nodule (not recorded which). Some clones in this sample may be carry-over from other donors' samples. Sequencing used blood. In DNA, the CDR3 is TGTGCCAGCAGTCTCCAAGCGGGAGCGGTCGAGACCCAGTACTTC. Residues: CASSLQAGAVETQYF.